This T cell receptor (beta chain) is drawn from a study of blood T cell repertoires in COVID-19. The CDR3 runs 16 residues. Trimming took 5 bases from V and 1 from J, leaving 16 bases between them. Germline CDR1 reads MNHEY; CDR2 reads SMNVEV (reference sequence). Clones were read by immunoSEQ multiplex PCR, and TCRdb kept only the in-frame ones, dropping some. The data hold roughly 340,000 clones, with about nine tenths observed a single time. This chain uses TRBV27 with TRBJ2-3, with D maybe TRBD1 (6 bases). Material: peripheral blood. This receptor was identified in an older woman with COVID-19, enrolled during active disease. The CDR3 spells CASSLQSGQGTDTQYF. In DNA form, the CDR3 reads TGTGCCAGCAGTCTCCAATCGGGACAAGGCACAGATACGCAGTATTTT.